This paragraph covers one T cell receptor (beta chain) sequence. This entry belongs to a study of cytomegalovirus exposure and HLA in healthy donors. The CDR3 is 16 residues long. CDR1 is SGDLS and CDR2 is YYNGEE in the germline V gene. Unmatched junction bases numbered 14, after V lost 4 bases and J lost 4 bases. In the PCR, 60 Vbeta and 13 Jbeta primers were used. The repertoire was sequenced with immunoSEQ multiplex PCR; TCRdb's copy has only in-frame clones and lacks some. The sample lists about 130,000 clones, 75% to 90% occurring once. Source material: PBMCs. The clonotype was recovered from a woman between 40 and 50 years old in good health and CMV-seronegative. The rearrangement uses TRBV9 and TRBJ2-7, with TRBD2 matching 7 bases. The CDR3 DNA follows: TGTGCCAGCAGCACCGGACTAGAACCGAGGAGGTACGAGCAGTACTTC. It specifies CASSTGLEPRRYEQYF.